The 18 T cell receptor beta chains in this list originate from one sample, sequenced in a study of shared clonotypes between healthy human individuals. This table comes from immunoSEQ multiplex PCR, and its TCRdb copy is limited to in-frame clones, with some not included. The top ten hold 0.89% of the sample, which has around 1,000,000 clones, about 72% seen once. Sequencing was carried out using memory CD4+ T cells from PBMCs. The subset here: CD45RA-negative fraction. The receptor source for this set is a young man in good health. Some clones in this sample may be carry-over from other donors' samples.

The V gene is TRBV28, the J gene TRBJ1-5; TRBD1 is a possible D gene (6 bases). The length of the CDR3 is 14 residues. Germline-derived CDR1 and CDR2 are MDHEN and SYDVKM. V shed 6 bases and J shed 11 bases, with 20 bases lying between them. The CDR3 here is CASRLQGSRGSQHF. CDR3 sequence (DNA): TGTGCCAGCAGGCTACAGGGCTCTCGGGGGTCCCAGCATTTT.

The chain couples TRBV11-3 to TRBJ2-2; the D is unclear. Trimming shortened V by 1 base and J by 7 bases, and 13 bases separated the two germline ends. Germline CDR1 reads SGHNT; CDR2 reads YENEEA. This CDR3 comprises 15 residues. The CDR3 sequence is CASSLVSGLGGELFF. CDR3 coding DNA: TGTGCCAGCAGCTTAGTTTCGGGTCTCGGCGGGGAGCTGTTTTTT. The whole variable domain, remainder taken from reference TRBV11-3 and TRBJ2-2, is EAGVVQSPRYKIIEKKQPVAFWCNPISGHNTLYWYLQNLGQGPELLIRYENEEAVDDSQLPKDRFSAERLKGVDSTLKIQPAELGDSAVYLCASSLVSGLGGELFFGEGSRLTVL.

V and J are TRBV28 and TRBJ1-2, with D hard to call. The CDR3 totals 12 residues. CDR1 and CDR2 from the germline V gene are MDHEN and SYDVKM. V was pared by 7 bases and J by 7 bases, with 13 bases between. CDR3 amino acids: CASTLSIGGYTF. Written as DNA, the CDR3 is TGTGCCAGCACCCTCTCGATAGGTGGCTACACCTTC.

This clone was picked up many times. This same CDR3 is encoded by further DNA sequences in the sample. The chain is built from TRBV6-6 and TRBJ1-5; 10 bases are a match to TRBD1. This CDR3 region has 14 residues. The trim removed 5 bases at V and 5 bases at J, leaving 3 bases unmatched. Germline V gene sequence: CDR1 MNHNY, CDR2 SVGAGI (reference sequence). This chain's CDR3 is CASSRTGGDQPQHF. In DNA form, the CDR3 reads TGTGCCAGCAGTAGGACAGGGGGTGATCAGCCCCAGCATTTT.

The CDR3 loop is CASSIVPDPERANVLTF. The CDR3 DNA reads as TGTGCCAGTAGTATAGTTCCGGACCCAGAGAGGGCCAACGTCCTGACTTTC. J is TRBJ2-6 and V is TRBV19; D gene ambiguous. There are 17 residues in the CDR3. V lost 1 base, J lost 5 bases, and 15 bases lay in between. In germline, CDR1 is LNHDA, CDR2 SQIVND (reference sequence).

The rearrangement uses TRBV4-3 and TRBJ2-1; TRBD2 is a possible D gene (5 bases). The V gene's germline CDR1 is LGHNA and CDR2 YSLEER. The ends were cut back, 3 bases at V and 3 bases at J, with 9 bases in the middle. The CDR3 contains 14 residues. CDR3 loop: CASSHTGDYNEQFF. In DNA form, the CDR3 reads TGCGCCAGCAGCCACACCGGGGACTACAATGAGCAGTTCTTC.

This chain joins TRBV5-8 and TRBJ2-7; 9 positions match TRBD1. Trimming removed 4 bases from V and 1 base from J; junction bases left unmatched: 9. Looked up from germline, CDR1 is SGHTS and CDR2 is YDEGEE. The CDR3 has 16 amino acids. In DNA form, the CDR3 reads TGTGCCAGCAGCCTACCCTGGACAGGGGTGTCCTACGAGCAGTACTTC. Its translation: CASSLPWTGVSYEQYF.

The V and J genes are TRBV2 and TRBJ1-2, with unresolved D. Per the germline V gene, CDR1 is SNHLY and CDR2 is FYNNEI. The CDR3 covers 16 residues. The V end was cut by 8 bases, the J end by 4 bases, with 23 bases between. The CDR3 loop reads CASWATGEGSGYGYTF. The CDR3 bases are TGTGCCAGCTGGGCGACCGGGGAGGGATCGGGCTATGGCTACACCTTC.

This clone was observed a single time. The CDR3 spells CASSPPRASGKAYEQYF. The CDR3 DNA reads TGTGCCAGCTCACCACCGAGGGCTAGCGGAAAAGCCTACGAGCAGTACTTC. The chain has TRBV18 and TRBJ2-7, with TRBD2 matching 7 bases. V shed 0 bases, J shed 2 bases, and the junction held 10 bases outside the gene matches. Per germline, CDR1 KGHSH and CDR2 LQKENI. CDR3 size: 17 residues.

J is TRBJ1-2 and V is TRBV28, with 9 bases fitting TRBD1. Germline V gene sequence: CDR1 MDHEN, CDR2 SYDVKM. The trim removed 4 bases at V and 4 bases at J, leaving 7 bases unmatched. The CDR3 contains 15 residues. CDR3: CASSWGQGTIYGYTF. The CDR3 DNA reads as TGTGCCAGCAGTTGGGGACAGGGAACCATCTATGGCTACACCTTC.

This chain links TRBV12-5 with TRBJ1-2; TRBD1 is a possible D gene (6 bases). The CDR3 totals 16 residues. The germline V and J ends were trimmed by 0 bases and 3 bases, with 14 bases remaining between them. The germline gives CDR1 LGHNT, CDR2 FRNRAP. This CDR3 reads CASGLVLGRGDYGYTF. CDR3 nucleotide sequence: TGTGCTAGTGGTTTGGTACTGGGCAGGGGAGACTATGGCTACACCTTC.

In the case of this clone: The sample contains more than one DNA sequence encoding this CDR3. The chain carries TRBV28 and TRBJ2-1; tentative D call: TRBD2 (5 bases). Trimming pared 1 base from V and 9 bases from J, leaving 13 bases between. CDR1 and CDR2 (germline): MDHEN, SYDVKM. This CDR3 has 14 amino acids. The CDR3 reads CASSLSPGSGEQFF. The CDR3 coding sequence is TGTGCCAGCAGTTTATCCCCGGGATCCGGTGAGCAGTTCTTC.

The J gene is TRBJ1-4, the V gene TRBV5-4; 7 nucleotides align to TRBD1. The germline V gene encodes CDR1 SGHNT and CDR2 YYREEE (reference sequence). This CDR3 is 13 amino acids long. Trimming at V came to 4 bases and at J to 8 bases, leaving 5 bases not matched to a gene. CDR3 DNA sequence: TGTGCCAGCAGCCAGGGGGACAGAGAAAAACTGTTTTTT. Translating it yields CASSQGDREKLFF.

The chain links TRBV13 to TRBJ2-7, with D uncertain. The germline V gene encodes CDR1 PRHDT and CDR2 FYEKMQ (reference sequence). The V and J ends lost 2 bases and 4 bases respectively, with 12 bases between them. The CDR3 length is 14 residues. The CDR3 protein is CASSLHQVFYEQYF. The CDR3, as DNA: TGTGCCAGCAGCTTACATCAAGTTTTTTACGAGCAGTACTTC.

In this sample, this clone turned up a few times. This chain connects TRBV7-8 to TRBJ1-2, with 9 bases aligning to TRBD1. The CDR3 loop spans 14 amino acids. Looked up from germline, CDR1 is SGHVS and CDR2 is FQNEAQ. V was clipped by 2 bases and J by 14 bases; unmatched bases: 12. CDR3: CASSLSAGQGRRTF. CDR3 in DNA: TGTGCCAGCAGCTTATCAGCGGGACAGGGCCGAAGGACCTTC.

Only a few counts were recorded for this clone. The chain links TRBV5-1 to TRBJ1-5, with D possibly TRBD1 on 6 matching bases. The length of the CDR3 is 15 residues. In germline, CDR1 is SGHRS, CDR2 YFSETQ. Trimming took 1 base from V and 6 from J, leaving 14 bases between them. As DNA, the CDR3 is TGCGCCAGCAGCTTGTTTGGGGGGCTTGGTCAGCCCCAGCATTTT. Its translation is CASSLFGGLGQPQHF.

Written as DNA, the CDR3 is TGTGCCACCTCGGAGCTGAGGGCGAATAACTATGGCTACACCTTC. Translated: CATSELRANNYGYTF. The chain uses TRBV28 and TRBJ1-2; D not certain. Germline V gene data show CDR1 as MDHEN and CDR2 as SYDVKM. The length of the CDR3 is 15 residues. The germline V and J ends were trimmed by 10 bases and 1 base, with 19 bases remaining between them.

In DNA, the CDR3 is TGTGCCAGCAGCTTAGTTGGGGTAGTGGTTGGCTACACCTTC. Translation: CASSLVGVVVGYTF. The rearrangement uses TRBV11-2 and TRBJ1-2, with D uncertain. V lost 1 base and J lost 7, with 13 bases in between. Per germline, CDR1 SGHAT and CDR2 FQNNGV. CDR3 length: 14 residues.